The T cell receptor beta chain described here comes from a study of siplizumab effects on memory and regulatory T cells. Only in-frame clones appear in the TCRdb table, and some are missing; sequencing was by immunoSEQ multiplex PCR. The table records approximately 100,000 clones, just over 90% of them present only once. Points on this clone: Its antigen is as yet unknown.

This CDR3 region has 18 residues. V shed 3 bases and J 0 bases; nucleotides not matched to a gene: 8. Germline CDR1 and CDR2: ENHRY and SYGVKD. Study-wide results and limits: Siplizumab led to significantly less abundant alloreactive sequences that could be traced back to unstimulated CD4+ memory cells.

V usage is TRBV10-3 and J usage is TRBJ2-3; TRBD2 matches at 11 bases. Sequences were obtained from Tregs sorted from blood. This TCR was sampled from a human donor in good health. The CDR3 spells CAISDDGTSGVSTDTQYF. The CDR3, as DNA: TGTGCCATCAGTGATGACGGGACTAGCGGAGTTAGCACAGATACGCAGTATTTT.